This TCR beta chain was sequenced for a study of T-cell reconstitution after alpha-beta-depleted transplantation in children. This clonotype has ten or more counts. Preparation of the TCRbeta library was carried out with unique molecular identifiers. Via MiXCR, TCRdb re-called the PCR reads, giving one row per CDR3 protein. The sample lists about 610,000 distinct CDR3 sequences, about 10% occurring once. CDR1 LGHNA and CDR2 YNFKEQ come from the germline V gene. This CDR3 comprises 16 residues. After removal of 0 bases from V and 6 bases from J, the junction contained 7 bases not matched to a gene. This rearrangement joins TRBV4-2 to TRBJ2-3; TRBD2 aligns across 9 bases. The sample was PBMCs from the stem cell graft donor, taken from the stem cell graft. This clonotype originated in a human donor who donated a stem cell graft to a child with acute myeloid leukemia. CDR3 residues: CASSQEVQSGRDTQYF. CDR3 coding DNA: TGTGCCAGCAGCCAAGAGGTCCAAAGCGGGAGGGATACGCAGTATTTT.